This T cell receptor beta chain emerged from a study of blood T cell repertoires in COVID-19. Each participant's cohort was designated according to participant-reported clinical history. Recovery among Cohort 3 donors was established by two negative PCRs, clearance, or symptom resolution. Libraries were prepared by immunoSEQ multiplex PCR; TCRdb keeps only in-frame clonotypes and omits some of them. The repertoire includes about 330,000 clones, 80% to 90% of them detected once, and approximately 5% sits in the top ten. The CDR3 covers 16 residues. The V gene's germline CDR1 is MDHEN and CDR2 SYDVKM. Losses at the gene ends were 6 bases for V and 2 bases for J; bases not matched to a gene: 5.

The TCR was taken from a woman in her 30s who had recovered from COVID-19. The sequencing sample was made of PBMCs or T cells enriched from blood (not recorded which). The rearrangement joins TRBV28 to TRBJ1-5, with 12 bases that match TRBD1. CDR3 in amino acids: CASSLGQGAGNQPQHF. Here the CDR3 DNA reads TGTGCCAGCAGCCTGGGACAGGGGGCGGGCAATCAGCCCCAGCATTTT. The variable domain in full, completed from reference TRBV28 and TRBJ1-5, reads DVKVTQSSRYLVKRTGEKVFLECVQDMDHENMFWYRQDPGLGLRLIYFSYDVKMKEKGDIPEGYSVSREKKERFSLILESASTNQTSMYLCASSLGQGAGNQPQHFGDGTRLSIL.